The 23 T cell receptor beta chains below were found in one sample sequenced in a study of blood T cell repertoires in COVID-19. The method was immunoSEQ multiplex PCR; TCRdb's version includes in-frame clones alone and lacks a portion of them. The sample carries about 400,000 clones, roughly 90% recorded once. The specimen was PBMCs or T cells enriched from blood (not recorded which). The receptors were gathered from a woman aged 30 to 39 who had recovered from COVID-19.

The gene calls are TRBV7-6 and TRBJ1-1; D is unresolved. The CDR3 extends over 15 amino acids. Germline V CDR1 and CDR2: SGHVS, FNYEAQ. Trimming stripped 4 bases from V and 11 bases from J, with 23 bases between. CDR3 sequence (DNA): TGTGCCAGCAGCTCCTCACCCCTACAGACGGCTGGGGCTTTCTTT. This encodes CASSSSPLQTAGAFF.

The gene calls are TRBV30 and TRBJ1-6; a possible D gene is TRBD1 (5 bases). This CDR3 is 16 amino acids long. V was clipped by 0 bases and J by 5 bases, with 14 bases between them. Germline V gene data show CDR1 as GTSNPN and CDR2 as SVGIG (reference sequence). The CDR3: CAWSVGFRDNNSPLHF. The CDR3 nucleotides read TGTGCCTGGAGTGTTGGCTTCAGGGATAATAATTCACCCCTCCACTTT.

This chain links TRBV29-1 with TRBJ1-1, with 7 bases matching TRBD1. Trimming took 5 bases from V and 6 from J; bases not matched to a gene: 12. Germline V gene data show CDR1 as SQVTM and CDR2 as ANQGSEA. The CDR3 spans 14 residues. CDR3: CSVMPQGGAAEAFF. The CDR3, as DNA: TGCAGCGTTATGCCTCAGGGGGGCGCGGCTGAAGCTTTCTTT.

This clone was counted between two and nine times. This chain joins TRBV11-2 and TRBJ1-1; 10 bases are a match to TRBD1. The trim removed 6 bases at V and 7 bases at J, leaving 8 bases unmatched. Per germline, CDR1 SGHAT and CDR2 FQNNGV. The CDR3 consists of 14 residues. The CDR3 DNA reads as TGTGCCAGCAGTCTGGACAGGGGGACCCTTGAAGCTTTCTTT. Protein: CASSLDRGTLEAFF.

This chain links TRBV11-1 with TRBJ2-3, with 10 bases identical to TRBD1. This CDR3 contains 14 residues. V shed 8 bases and J 5 bases; nucleotides not matched to a gene: 7. In germline, CDR1 is SGHAT, CDR2 FQDESV (reference sequence). In DNA, the CDR3 is TGTGCCAGCGCGGGGACAGGGGATGTAGATACGCAGTATTTT. Translation: CASAGTGDVDTQYF.

This chain joins TRBV28 and TRBJ1-3; 7 positions agree with TRBD1. Germline values: CDR1 MDHEN, CDR2 SYDVKM. V lost 4 bases and J lost 3; bases outside the gene matches: 3. This CDR3 is built from 14 residues. The CDR3 DNA sequence: TGTGCCAGCAGTTCCACAGGGGTTGGAAACACCATATATTTT. It is translated as CASSSTGVGNTIYF. Supplemented by reference TRBV28 and TRBJ1-3, the full variable domain reads DVKVTQSSRYLVKRTGEKVFLECVQDMDHENMFWYRQDPGLGLRLIYFSYDVKMKEKGDIPEGYSVSREKKERFSLILESASTNQTSMYLCASSSTGVGNTIYFGEGSWLTVV.

The rearrangement uses TRBV30 and TRBJ2-5, with TRBD2 matching 11 bases. The CDR3 is 15 residues long. V lost 3 bases to trimming and J lost 5 bases; unmatched junction nucleotides: 8. Germline V gene lookup returns CDR1 GTSNPN and CDR2 SVGIG (reference sequence). The CDR3: CAWSRRLAGRETQYF. DNA of the CDR3: TGTGCCTGGAGCCGCCGACTAGCGGGGAGGGAGACCCAGTACTTC.

This clone was found once. The chain uses TRBV29-1 and TRBJ1-1; D may be TRBD1 (5 bases). Trimming pared 7 bases from V and 7 bases from J, leaving 16 bases between. Germline assignment: CDR1 SQVTM and CDR2 ANQGSEA. The CDR3 loop spans 12 amino acids. CDR3 residues: CSGGRVGGEAFF. The CDR3 DNA sequence: TGCAGCGGCGGCAGGGTAGGCGGTGAAGCTTTCTTT.

The chain combines TRBV28 with TRBJ2-2, with 10 bases fitting TRBD1. V lost 6 bases, J lost 10 bases, and 11 bases stayed unmatched. The CDR3 runs to 15 residues. Per germline, CDR1 MDHEN and CDR2 SYDVKM. The CDR3 bases are TGTGCCAGCAGCTTTACGGGACAGGGGCCTCCGGAGCTGTTTTTT. Translated, it gives CASSFTGQGPPELFF.

This clone was detected many times. This rearrangement joins TRBV5-3 to TRBJ1-5; D unresolved. TRBV5-3 is designated an ORF whose function remains uncertain. The ends were cut back, 4 bases at V and 7 bases at J, with 15 bases in the middle. The CDR3 contains 14 residues. CDR3 DNA: TGTGCCAGAAGCCCTCGGAGAGGGCGGCAGCCCCAGCATTTT. This gives the protein CARSPRRGRQPQHF.

This chain connects TRBV28 to TRBJ1-5; perhaps TRBD1 as D (6 bases). The CDR3 spans 15 residues. Per germline, CDR1 MDHEN and CDR2 SYDVKM. Trimming took off 6 bases at V and 2 bases at J, with 14 bases between the two ends. The DNA of the CDR3 is TGTGCCAGCAGACCAACCTACAGGGGCAATCAGCCCCAGCATTTT. It is translated as CASRPTYRGNQPQHF.

V gene TRBV7-9 combines with J gene TRBJ2-1, with TRBD2 as a possible D gene (6 bases). V was clipped by 7 bases and J by 10 bases, with 14 bases between them. Germline assignment: CDR1 SEHNR and CDR2 FQNEAQ (reference sequence). The CDR3 has 12 amino acids. This chain's CDR3 is CASTPFAGEQFF. The CDR3 DNA is TGTGCCAGCACCCCCTTTGCGGGAGAGCAGTTCTTC.

This clone was recorded a few times. The chain combines TRBV5-1 with TRBJ1-1; TRBD1 might be the D (6 bases). Germline V gene data show CDR1 as SGHRS and CDR2 as YFSETQ. Between the trimmed V and J ends, which lost 5 bases and 1 base, there was a span of 15 bases. The CDR3 extends over 15 amino acids. The CDR3 nucleotides are TGCGCCAGCAGTAACGGGGGGACACAGAACACTGAAGCTTTCTTT. It translates to CASSNGGTQNTEAFF.

V is TRBV5-1 and J is TRBJ2-2; 8 nucleotides line up with TRBD2. V gave up 1 base and J gave up 3 bases; unmatched junction bases: 2. Germline CDR1 SGHRS, CDR2 YFSETQ. CDR3 length equals 15 residues. CDR3 amino acids: CASSLRREDTGELFF. CDR3 DNA sequence: TGCGCCAGCAGCTTGAGGCGGGAGGACACCGGGGAGCTGTTTTTT.

The chain links TRBV28 to TRBJ1-6; no reliable D call. The germline V gene has CDR1 MDHEN and CDR2 SYDVKM. The CDR3 loop spans 18 amino acids. Trimming shortened V by 6 bases and J by 0 bases, and 18 bases separated the two germline ends. This CDR3 reads CASSPIVAPGSYNSPLHF. The CDR3 coding sequence is TGTGCCAGCAGCCCGATTGTGGCCCCGGGCTCCTATAATTCACCCCTCCACTTT. The whole variable domain, remainder taken from reference TRBV28 and TRBJ1-6, is DVKVTQSSRYLVKRTGEKVFLECVQDMDHENMFWYRQDPGLGLRLIYFSYDVKMKEKGDIPEGYSVSREKKERFSLILESASTNQTSMYLCASSPIVAPGSYNSPLHFGNGTRLTVT.

The gene calls are TRBV30 and TRBJ1-2, with TRBD1 as a possible D gene (6 bases). Germline loops: CDR1 GTSNPN, CDR2 SVGIG (reference sequence). This CDR3 has 15 amino acids. Between the trimmed V and J ends, which lost 0 bases and 5 bases, there was a span of 16 bases. In nucleotides, the CDR3 is TGTGCCTGGAGTGTACCTAACAGGGCTTTATATGGCTACACCTTC. Its translation is CAWSVPNRALYGYTF.

This chain joins TRBV18 and TRBJ1-3; TRBD1 aligns across 7 bases. J was trimmed by 3 bases and V by 1 base; bases with no gene match: 3. This CDR3 is built from 15 residues. Per the germline V gene, CDR1 is KGHSH and CDR2 is LQKENI. Written as DNA, the CDR3 is TGTGCCAGCTCACCACTGACAGGGTATGGAAACACCATATATTTT. Translated: CASSPLTGYGNTIYF. Drawing the rest from reference TRBV18 and TRBJ1-3, the complete variable domain is NAGVMQNPRHLVRRRGQEARLRCSPMKGHSHVYWYRQLPEEGLKFMVYLQKENIIDESGMPKERFSAEFPKEGPSILRIQQVVRGDSAAYFCASSPLTGYGNTIYFGEGSWLTVV.

The rearrangement joins TRBV24-1 to TRBJ1-4; D is ambiguous. This CDR3 contains 12 residues. V lost 4 bases and J 7 bases, leaving 6 bases between the germline ends. Per the germline V gene, CDR1 is KGHDR and CDR2 is SFDVKD. CDR3 in DNA: TGTGCCACCAGTGAACTAGGTGAAAAACTGTTTTTT. It specifies CATSELGEKLFF.

The genes are TRBV4-3 and TRBJ2-7; maybe TRBD2 (6 bases). This CDR3 region has 13 residues. V was cut by 0 bases and J by 6 bases, with 9 bases left in between. CDR1 is LGHNA and CDR2 is YSLEER in the germline V gene. CDR3 sequence: CASSQDGGSEQYF. Here the CDR3 DNA reads TGCGCCAGCAGCCAAGATGGGGGGTCCGAGCAGTACTTC.

The chain joins TRBV6-6 to TRBJ1-1; TRBD1 matches at 7 bases. Germline loops: CDR1 MNHNY, CDR2 SVGAGI (reference sequence). Trimming took 6 bases from V and 4 from J; bases not matched to a gene: 8. CDR3 size: 14 residues. CDR3 nucleotides: TGTGCCAGCAGCCCCGAGGCAGGGGGCACTGAAGCTTTCTTT. It codes for CASSPEAGGTEAFF.

The chain employs TRBV6-1 and TRBJ1-3, with 7 bases matching TRBD1. With V trimmed by 4 bases and J by 1 base, 7 bases remained unmatched. The CDR3 is 16 residues long. Germline values: CDR1 MNHNS, CDR2 SASEGT. CDR3 nucleotides: TGTGCCAGCAGTGCGAAGCCGACAGGGTCTGGAAACACCATATATTTT. Protein sequence: CASSAKPTGSGNTIYF.

V is TRBV7-3 and J is TRBJ2-7; TRBD2 agrees at 9 bases. Germline loops: CDR1 SGHTA, CDR2 FQGTGA. J was trimmed by 2 bases and V by 3 bases; bases with no gene match: 2. CDR3 size: 14 residues. The DNA for the CDR3 is TGTGCCAGCAGCTTTAGCGGGGGAGCCTACGAGCAGTACTTC. It yields the protein CASSFSGGAYEQYF.

The chain employs TRBV24-1 and TRBJ2-1; the match to TRBD2 covers 10 bases. This CDR3 region has 17 residues. The V and J ends lost 3 bases and 1 base, in that order; junction bases with no gene match: 5. The germline V gene has CDR1 KGHDR and CDR2 SFDVKD. This CDR3 reads CATSDPSGLASYNEQFF. The CDR3 bases are TGTGCCACCAGTGATCCATCGGGACTAGCGTCCTACAATGAGCAGTTCTTC.